This is a list of T cell receptor beta chains from one sample in a study of cytomegalovirus exposure and HLA in healthy donors. Using immunoSEQ multiplex PCR, the repertoire was profiled, and TCRdb retains in-frame clones only, with some absent. The table has approximately 100,000 clones, about 76% seen once; the top ten hold 4.9%. Sequencing input: PBMCs. The source of these receptors is a woman in her thirties or forties in good health and CMV-seronegative. Each CDR3 is given with its conserved first and last residue. A D gene is named only where the DNA matches it firmly. Size tells how often a clone was seen (once, few, many) or the class of an expanded clone, and some rows leave it out.

v_call	clone_size	j_call	d_call	cdr3_nt	cdr3_aa
TRBV7-9	-	TRBJ1-4	-	TGTGCCAGCAGCTTAGGCCAGGGGAATGAAAAACTGTTTTTT	CASSLGQGNEKLFF
TRBV27	few	TRBJ1-1	TRBD1	TGTGCCCAACCGGGACAGGGTACTGAAGCTTTCTTT	CAQPGQGTEAFF
TRBV5-8	-	TRBJ1-5	-	TGTGCCAGCAGCGTGAGGCGGGGGCAGCCCCAGCATTTT	CASSVRRGQPQHF
TRBV30	-	TRBJ2-6	-	TGTGCCTGGAGTCCCCACCGGTCTGGGGCCAACGTCCTGACTTTC	CAWSPHRSGANVLTF
TRBV19	-	TRBJ2-3	TRBD2	TGTGCCAGTAGTGCCCAGACTAGCGGGGGGACAGATACGCAGTATTTT	CASSAQTSGGTDTQYF
TRBV6-1	-	TRBJ2-7	-	TGTGCCAGCAGTTGGGACTCGGGGGACGAGCAGTACTTC	CASSWDSGDEQYF
TRBV7-8	-	TRBJ1-1	-	TGTGCCAGCAGACCCTCCTGGACAGAAAACACTGAAGCTTTCTTT	CASRPSWTENTEAFF
TRBV27	-	TRBJ2-5	-	TGTGCCAGCAGCACTCATGGGGCCGAAGAGACCCAGTACTTC	CASSTHGAEETQYF
TRBV19	few	TRBJ1-2	-	TGTGCCAGTAGCACCCCGGGACTTACTAACTATGGCTACACCTTC	CASSTPGLTNYGYTF
TRBV19	once	TRBJ2-7	-	TGTGCCAGTAGTATAGGGCCAGCCTACGAGCAGTACTTC	CASSIGPAYEQYF
TRBV5-1	-	TRBJ1-1	TRBD1	TGCGCCAGCAGCTTGGTGGTGACAGGGGCCAACACTGAAGCTTTCTTT	CASSLVVTGANTEAFF
TRBV7-2	few	TRBJ1-1	-	TGTGCCAGCAGCTTAGAGTGGGGAGGAACTGAAGCTTTCTTT	CASSLEWGGTEAFF
TRBV7-3	-	TRBJ2-5	-	TGTGCCAGCAGCTTATATGGTAGTACGGAGACCCAGTACTTC	CASSLYGSTETQYF
TRBV6-1	-	TRBJ2-3	-	TGTGCCAGCAGTGAAGTGGGGGCCTTCGGCACAGATACGCAGTATTTT	CASSEVGAFGTDTQYF
TRBV2	-	TRBJ1-5	-	TGTGCCAGCAGTGATGTTCAGGGGTATCAGCCCCAGCATTTT	CASSDVQGYQPQHF
TRBV29-1	-	TRBJ1-2	TRBD1	TGCAGCGTTGGGACAGGGAGCGGCTACACCTTC	CSVGTGSGYTF
TRBV5-6	-	TRBJ1-2	TRBD1	TGTGCCAGCAGCTCTGACAGGGTCCTTACAAGACTCCACTATGGCTACACCTTC	CASSSDRVLTRLHYGYTF
TRBV1	-	TRBJ1-1	-	TGCACCAGCAGTTCTCGAGGGGGCCAGCTGAACATGAACACTGAAGCTTTCTTT	CTSSSRGGQLNMNTEAFF
TRBV6-6	-	TRBJ1-4	-	TGTGCCAGCAGCTCTAGGGCACCGGGAGAAAAACTGTTTTTT	CASSSRAPGEKLFF
TRBV2	-	TRBJ1-5	-	TGTGCCAGCGATCCGGGGGGCTTAGGGCAGCCCCAGCATTTT	CASDPGGLGQPQHF
TRBV7-9	-	TRBJ1-5	-	TGTGCCAGCAGCCAAGGGGCAGGCACGCCCCAGCATTTT	CASSQGAGTPQHF
TRBV5-6	-	TRBJ1-1	-	TGTGCCAGCAGCTCCAGGTCTATCTTCACTGAAGCTTTCTTT	CASSSRSIFTEAFF
TRBV12-5	-	TRBJ2-3	-	TGTGCTAGTGGTTTTGGGGGGTTGGCAGATACGCAGTATTTT	CASGFGGLADTQYF